The T cell receptor (beta chain) under discussion was sequenced for a study of T cells in Graves' hyperthyroidism and ophthalmopathy. As for the study in general: Once the initial diagnosis was made, peripheral blood was obtained before any treatment.

Note on this clonotype: Its specificity is unknown.

The germline CDR1 and CDR2 sequences are SEHNR and FQNEAQ (reference sequence). This CDR3 is built from 16 residues. V was pared by 3 bases and J by 2 bases, with 4 bases of the junction left unmatched. Amplified regions were TCR beta CDR3 sequences from RNA transcripts. RT-PCR in the first round (using the HTBI primer set) targeted the TCR CDR3. One entry per CDR3 protein, called by TCRdb with MiXCR from the multiplex PCR reads. This table holds 200,000 to 300,000 distinct CDR3 sequences, 16% found once. Study results and limitations: Most clonotypes expanded in the thyroid (above 0.001) were also present in blood. A model built on 13 V-J features separated ophthalmopathy from stable hyperthyroidism.

A roughly 9.1 ml volume of fresh peripheral blood provided the PBMCs. This chain links TRBV7-9 with TRBJ2-5, with 12 bases fitting TRBD2. The TCR originated in a woman aged 18-35 years with Graves' ophthalmopathy. Specimen: blood. CDR3 sequence (DNA): TGTGCCAGCAGCTTTACTAGCGGGGGGACACAAGAGACCCAGTACTTC. Residues: CASSFTSGGTQETQYF.